The rows below give T cell receptor beta chains drawn from one sample of a study of T cells in Graves' hyperthyroidism and ophthalmopathy. Each CDR3 protein is one row after TCRdb ran MiXCR on the multiplex PCR reads. The sample includes about 710,000 distinct CDR3 sequences, 16% of them seen just once. What was sequenced was blood. Receptors were obtained from a man aged 18 to 29 with Graves' hyperthyroidism. The CDR3 runs from the conserved cysteine through the conserved F or W. Fields, in order: D gene, V gene, clone size, J gene, CDR3 protein, CDR3 DNA. D genes are given only for firm matches. The size field is filled for only some rows; it gives once, few, many or a size class.

>TRBD1|TRBV7-2|many|TRBJ1-1
CASKLRTTGGGGYTEAFF
TGTGCCAGCAAGCTTAGGACCACAGGGGGTGGGGGATACACTGAAGCTTTCTTT
>.|TRBV7-9|many|TRBJ2-3
CASSLANPFRQYF
TGTGCCAGCAGCCTGGCCAACCCCTTTAGGCAGTATTTT
>.|TRBV3-1|.|TRBJ2-7
CASSPSGDPYEQYF
TGTGCCAGCAGCCCGAGCGGAGACCCCTACGAGCAGTACTTC
>TRBD2|TRBV20-1|many|TRBJ2-7
CSAAAGGTYEQYF
TGCAGTGCCGCCGCGGGAGGGACCTACGAGCAGTACTTC
>TRBD2|TRBV7-9|.|TRBJ2-5
CASSPVGGSGQETQYF
TGTGCCAGCAGCCCCGTGGGCGGGAGTGGGCAAGAGACCCAGTACTTC
>.|TRBV29-1|few|TRBJ1-2
CSLQPPGLVYGYTF
TGCAGCCTGCAGCCCCCAGGTCTGGTCTATGGCTACACCTTC
>.|TRBV20-1|many|TRBJ2-1
CSARVSEQFF
TGCAGTGCTAGAGTTAGTGAGCAGTTCTTC
>.|TRBV29-1|.|TRBJ1-2
CSVEDYARLESGYTF
TGCAGCGTTGAAGATTATGCACGGTTAGAGTCTGGCTACACCTTC
>TRBD2|TRBV12-3/TRBV12-4|few|TRBJ2-7
CASSSGLAGEPEQYF
TGTGCCAGCAGTTCAGGACTAGCGGGGGAACCCGAGCAGTACTTC
>.|TRBV28|.|TRBJ1-2
CASSFLETNYGYTF
TGTGCCAGCAGTTTCCTTGAGACTAACTATGGCTACACCTTC
>.|TRBV3-1|many|TRBJ2-5
CASLQSYQETQYF
TGTGCCAGCCTCCAGAGCTACCAAGAGACCCAGTACTTC
>TRBD1|TRBV6-2/TRBV6-3|few|TRBJ2-2
CASSLDRDARAGELFF
TGTGCCAGCAGTTTGGACAGGGACGCCCGGGCCGGGGAGCTGTTTTTT
>.|TRBV19|once|TRBJ2-5
CASSMDQETQYF
TGTGCCAGTAGTATGGACCAAGAGACCCAGTACTTC
>.|TRBV5-5|.|TRBJ2-3
CASSLLGPGDTQYF
TGTGCCAGCAGCCTTCTAGGACCGGGGGATACGCAGTATTTT
>TRBD1|TRBV10-3|.|TRBJ2-1
CAISSGGPYNEQFF
TGTGCCATCAGCTCAGGGGGCCCCTACAATGAGCAGTTCTTC
>TRBD1|TRBV2|many|TRBJ1-2
CASSGGTGGFYGGGYTF
TGTGCCAGCAGTGGAGGGACAGGGGGGTTCTATGGCGGTGGCTACACCTTC
>.|TRBV2|few|TRBJ1-6
CASSERGDSPLHF
TGTGCCAGCAGTGAACGAGGTGATTCACCCCTCCACTTT
>.|TRBV12-3/TRBV12-4|.|TRBJ2-5
CASSFVRGETQYF
TGTGCCAGCAGTTTCGTCAGGGGTGAGACCCAGTACTTC
>TRBD1|TRBV6-2/TRBV6-3|once|TRBJ2-3
CASRRRQGSVDTQYF
TGTGCCAGCAGAAGACGACAGGGTTCAGTAGATACGCAGTATTTT
>.|TRBV7-2|many|TRBJ2-5
CASSLAAQGGLETQYF
TGTGCCAGCAGCTTAGCCGCACAGGGCGGGTTGGAGACCCAGTACTTC
>TRBD2|TRBV7-9|once|TRBJ2-1
CASSRLAGLYNEQFF
TGTGCCAGCAGCAGACTAGCGGGATTGTACAATGAGCAGTTCTTC
>.|TRBV2|many|TRBJ1-5
CASSRDLPSDQPQHF
TGTGCCAGCAGTCGGGACTTGCCCTCGGATCAGCCCCAGCATTTT
>TRBD2|TRBV7-2|many|TRBJ2-1
CASRVLAGLGYNEQFF
TGTGCCAGCAGAGTCCTAGCGGGACTTGGCTACAATGAGCAGTTCTTC
>.|TRBV6-1|many|TRBJ2-1
CASTGRSYNEQFF
TGTGCCAGCACAGGACGCTCCTACAATGAGCAGTTCTTC
>.|TRBV30|many|TRBJ1-6
CAGMDRGSNSPLHF
TGTGCCGGAATGGACCGCGGGAGTAATTCACCCCTCCACTTT
>TRBD1|TRBV28|few|TRBJ1-6
CASSDPTGFGALHF
TGTGCCAGCAGTGATCCGACAGGGTTCGGGGCCCTCCACTTT
>TRBD2|TRBV5-6|.|TRBJ2-3
CASSFRTSTPSTDTQYF
TGTGCCAGCAGCTTCAGGACTAGCACACCTAGCACAGATACGCAGTATTTT
>TRBD2|TRBV5-1|.|TRBJ2-1
CASSLGTSGSIHEQFF
TGCGCCAGCAGCTTAGGGACTAGCGGGAGTATCCATGAGCAGTTCTTC
>.|TRBV28|many|TRBJ1-2
CASSSQGGGYTF
TGTGCCAGCAGTTCGCAGGGCGGGGGCTACACCTTC
>TRBD2|TRBV12-3/TRBV12-4|many|TRBJ2-3
CASSSLTSGNTDTQYF
TGTGCCAGCAGTTCGTTGACTAGCGGGAACACAGATACGCAGTATTTT
>.|TRBV30|.|TRBJ2-7
CAPRGHRSYEQYF
TGTGCCCCCCGGGGGCATCGCTCCTACGAGCAGTACTTC
>TRBD2|TRBV20-1|few|TRBJ2-2
CSARTSGINGELFF
TGCAGTGCTCGGACTAGCGGGATTAACGGGGAGCTGTTTTTT